A selection of T cell receptor beta chains follows, all from one sample in a study of blood T cell repertoires in COVID-19. This table comes from immunoSEQ multiplex PCR, and its TCRdb copy is limited to in-frame clones, with some not included. Of more than 200,000 clones listed, around four fifths were seen once; the top ten hold roughly a tenth. Sequenced: peripheral blood. Receptors were obtained from a woman over 75 with COVID-19, enrolled during active disease. Each CDR3 is given with its conserved first and last residue. D genes are given only for firm matches.

TRBJ1-4 TRBV3-1/TRBV3-2 TRBD1 TGTGCCAGCAGCCAAGCATTCACAGGGGGGGCTGAAAAACTGTTTTTT CASSQAFTGGAEKLFF
TRBJ2-5 TRBV6-4 TRBD1 TGTGCCAGCAGTGACCCCCGACAGGGGCAAGAGACCCAGTACTTC CASSDPRQGQETQYF
TRBJ2-2 TRBV3-1/TRBV3-2 . TGTGCCAGCAGCAGGACAGTCGGGGAGCTGTTTTTT CASSRTVGELFF
TRBJ1-5 TRBV5-8 TRBD1 TGTGCCAGCAGCCCGGGGACAGGAGTGCAGCCCCAGCATTTT CASSPGTGVQPQHF
TRBJ1-5 TRBV6-5 . TGTGCCAGCAGGAGTGGGAGGTCGGGGCAGCCCCAGCATTTT CASRSGRSGQPQHF
TRBJ1-1 TRBV5-5 . TGTGCCAGCAGCTCCTGGGCCCAGGGGACTGAAGCTTTCTTT CASSSWAQGTEAFF
TRBJ1-1 TRBV2 TRBD1 TGTGCCAAAAGGGACAGTCAGTTCCCCACTGAAGCTTTCTTT CAKRDSQFPTEAFF
TRBJ1-1 TRBV3-1/TRBV3-2 TRBD1 TGTGCCAGCAGCCAAGGGACAGGGAGATTGACTGAAGCTTTCTTT CASSQGTGRLTEAFF
TRBJ1-4 TRBV28 . TGTGCCAGCAGTTTTCTCCAGGGGACTAATGAAAAACTGTTTTTT CASSFLQGTNEKLFF
TRBJ2-7 TRBV13 TRBD2 TGTGCCAGCAGCCGCATAGAGCTAGCGGGGGGTTTCTCCTACGAGCAGTACTTC CASSRIELAGGFSYEQYF
TRBJ2-5 TRBV3-1/TRBV3-2 TRBD2 TGTGCCAGCAGCCCGAGCGGGGGAGAGACCCAGTACTTC CASSPSGGETQYF
TRBJ1-1 TRBV3-1/TRBV3-2 . TGTGCCAGCAGCCGGCAGGGAACTGAAGCTTTCTTT CASSRQGTEAFF
TRBJ1-2 TRBV18 TRBD1 TGTGCCAGCTCACCACCCGGGACAGGGGGCAAAGGCTACACCTTC CASSPPGTGGKGYTF
TRBJ1-3 TRBV5-5 TRBD1 TGTGCCAGCAGTCCACTGCAGGGGGCTGGAAACACCATATATTTT CASSPLQGAGNTIYF
TRBJ2-5 TRBV29-1 TRBD1 TGCAGCACCGGACAGGGGGCAGAGACCCAGTACTTC CSTGQGAETQYF
TRBJ2-7 TRBV6-5 . TGTGCCAGCAGTCAACGGGGTTACGAGCAGTACTTC CASSQRGYEQYF
TRBJ1-5 TRBV4-1 . TGCGCCAGCAGCCAAGATAAGGGGAACTCCGCTCAGCCCCAGCATTTT CASSQDKGNSAQPQHF
TRBJ2-7 TRBV30 . TGTGCCTGGAGTGTACCACGGGGGTCCCACGAGCAGTACTTC CAWSVPRGSHEQYF